Here is one TCR beta chain with its context. The data were taken from a study of technical replicates of blood from four donors. This table comes from immunoSEQ multiplex PCR, and its TCRdb copy is limited to in-frame clones, with some not included. In the table there are 75,000 to 95,000 clones, roughly 92% of which are singletons. This TCR came from a human donor in good health. Sequencing was done on a sample of T cells isolated from PBMCs.

The CDR3 region has the DNA TGTGCCAGCAGTGTCACAGGGGTTACCGGGGAGCTGTTTTTT. Translation: CASSVTGVTGELFF. This chain joins TRBV6-1 and TRBJ2-2; 7 nucleotides line up with TRBD1. The CDR3 sequence is 14 residues long. The ends lost 4 bases at V and 5 bases at J; junction bases unmatched: 4. Germline CDR1 reads MNHNS; CDR2 reads SASEGT.